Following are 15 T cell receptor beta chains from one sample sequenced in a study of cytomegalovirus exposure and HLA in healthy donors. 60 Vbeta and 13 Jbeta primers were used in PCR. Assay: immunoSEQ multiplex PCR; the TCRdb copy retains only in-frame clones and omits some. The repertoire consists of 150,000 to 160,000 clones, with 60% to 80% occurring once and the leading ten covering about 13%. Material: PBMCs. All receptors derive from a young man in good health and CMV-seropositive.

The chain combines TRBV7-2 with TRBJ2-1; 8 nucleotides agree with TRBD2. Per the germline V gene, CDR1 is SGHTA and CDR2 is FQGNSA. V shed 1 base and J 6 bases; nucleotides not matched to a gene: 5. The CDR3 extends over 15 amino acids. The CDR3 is CASSLGAGVLNEQFF. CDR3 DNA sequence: TGTGCCAGCAGCTTAGGAGCGGGAGTTCTCAATGAGCAGTTCTTC.

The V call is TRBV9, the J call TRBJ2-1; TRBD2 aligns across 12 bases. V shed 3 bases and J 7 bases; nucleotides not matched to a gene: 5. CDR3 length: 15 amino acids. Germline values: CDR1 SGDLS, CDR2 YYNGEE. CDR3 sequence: CASSAWTSGNNEQFF. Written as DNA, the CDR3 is TGTGCCAGCAGCGCATGGACTAGCGGGAATAATGAGCAGTTCTTC.

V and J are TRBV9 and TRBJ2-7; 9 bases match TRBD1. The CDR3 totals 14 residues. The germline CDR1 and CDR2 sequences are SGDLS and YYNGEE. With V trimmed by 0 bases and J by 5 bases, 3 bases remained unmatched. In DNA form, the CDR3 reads TGTGCCAGCAGCGTAGGGGGACAGGGTAACGAGCAGTACTTC. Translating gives CASSVGGQGNEQYF.

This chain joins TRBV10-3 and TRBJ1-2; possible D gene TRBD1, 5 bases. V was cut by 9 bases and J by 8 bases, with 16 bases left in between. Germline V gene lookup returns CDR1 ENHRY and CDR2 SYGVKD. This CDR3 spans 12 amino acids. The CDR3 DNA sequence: TGTGCCATGGGGGAGCGGGAGCAGGGCTACACCTTC. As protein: CAMGEREQGYTF.

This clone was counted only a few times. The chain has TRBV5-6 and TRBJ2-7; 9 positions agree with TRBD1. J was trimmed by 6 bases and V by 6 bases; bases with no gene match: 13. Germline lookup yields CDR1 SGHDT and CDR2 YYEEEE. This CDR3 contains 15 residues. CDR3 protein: CASTLVPGQGSEQYF. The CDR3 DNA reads TGTGCCAGCACCCTAGTACCGGGACAGGGAAGCGAGCAGTACTTC.

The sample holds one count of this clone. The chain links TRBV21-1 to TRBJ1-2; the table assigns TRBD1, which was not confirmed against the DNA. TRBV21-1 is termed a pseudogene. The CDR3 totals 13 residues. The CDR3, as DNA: TGTGCCAGCAGCAAGGGGCGACGCTGGGGCTACACCTTC. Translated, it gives CASSKGRRWGYTF.

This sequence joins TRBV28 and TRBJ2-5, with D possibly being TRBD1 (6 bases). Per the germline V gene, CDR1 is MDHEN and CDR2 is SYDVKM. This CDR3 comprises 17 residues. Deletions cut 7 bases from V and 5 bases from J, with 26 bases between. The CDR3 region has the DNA TGTGCCAGCATACGAGGGTTGGTGGGGGCATGGGGGGAGACCCAGTACTTC. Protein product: CASIRGLVGAWGETQYF.

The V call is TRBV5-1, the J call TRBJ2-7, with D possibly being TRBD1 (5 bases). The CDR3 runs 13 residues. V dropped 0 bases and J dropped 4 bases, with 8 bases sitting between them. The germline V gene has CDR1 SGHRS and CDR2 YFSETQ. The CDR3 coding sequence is TGCGCCAGCAGCTTGGAGGACACTTACGAGCAGTACTTC. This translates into CASSLEDTYEQYF.

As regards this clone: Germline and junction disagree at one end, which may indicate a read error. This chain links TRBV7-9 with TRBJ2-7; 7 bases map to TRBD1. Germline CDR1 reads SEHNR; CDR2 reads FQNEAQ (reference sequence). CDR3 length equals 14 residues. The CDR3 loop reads CSSSPRDSIYEQYF. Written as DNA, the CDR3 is TGTTCCAGCAGCCCACGGGACAGTATCTACGAGCAGTACTTC.

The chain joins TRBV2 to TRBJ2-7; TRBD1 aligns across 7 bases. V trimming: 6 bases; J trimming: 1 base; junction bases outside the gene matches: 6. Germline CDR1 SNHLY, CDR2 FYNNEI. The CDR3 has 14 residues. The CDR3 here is CASRDPQGSYEQYF. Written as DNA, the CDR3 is TGTGCCAGCAGAGACCCACAGGGGTCCTACGAGCAGTACTTC.

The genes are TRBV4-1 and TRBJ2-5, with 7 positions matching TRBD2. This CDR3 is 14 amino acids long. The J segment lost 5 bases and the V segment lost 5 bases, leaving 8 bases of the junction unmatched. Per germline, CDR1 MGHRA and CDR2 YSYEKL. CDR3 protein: CASSGGDFGETQYF. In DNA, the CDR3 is TGCGCCAGCAGCGGGGGGGATTTCGGGGAGACCCAGTACTTC.

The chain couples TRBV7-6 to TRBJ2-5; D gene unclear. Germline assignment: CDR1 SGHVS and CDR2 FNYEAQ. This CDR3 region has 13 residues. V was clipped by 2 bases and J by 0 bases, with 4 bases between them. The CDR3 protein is CASSLSYQETQYF. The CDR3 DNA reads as TGTGCCAGCAGCTTATCCTACCAAGAGACCCAGTACTTC. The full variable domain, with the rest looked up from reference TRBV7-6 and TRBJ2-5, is GAGVSQSPRYKVTKRGQDVALRCDPISGHVSLYWYRQALGQGPEFLTYFNYEAQQDKSGLPNDRFSAERPEGSISTLTIQRTEQRDSAMYRCASSLSYQETQYFGPGTRLLVL.

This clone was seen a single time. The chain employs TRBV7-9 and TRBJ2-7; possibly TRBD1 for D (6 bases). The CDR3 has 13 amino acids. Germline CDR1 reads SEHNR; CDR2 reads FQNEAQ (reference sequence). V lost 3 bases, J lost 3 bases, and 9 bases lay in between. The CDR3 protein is CASSFTGNYEQYF. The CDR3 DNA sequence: TGTGCCAGCAGCTTCACAGGGAACTACGAGCAGTACTTC.

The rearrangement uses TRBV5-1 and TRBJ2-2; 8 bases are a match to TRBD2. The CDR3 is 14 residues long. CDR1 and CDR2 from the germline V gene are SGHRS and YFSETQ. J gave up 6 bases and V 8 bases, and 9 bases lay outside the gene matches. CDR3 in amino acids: CASKRENPPGELFF. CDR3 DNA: TGCGCCAGTAAGCGGGAGAATCCGCCCGGGGAGCTGTTTTTT.

As DNA, the CDR3 is TGTGCCAGTAGTATGGCGGGGAACACCGGGGAGCTGTTTTTT. Amino acid sequence: CASSMAGNTGELFF. This chain links TRBV19 with TRBJ2-2; the D gene is possibly TRBD2 (5 bases). CDR3 length equals 14 residues. Germline V gene sequence: CDR1 LNHDA, CDR2 SQIVND (reference sequence). Trimming took off 3 bases at V and 1 base at J, with 6 bases between the two ends.